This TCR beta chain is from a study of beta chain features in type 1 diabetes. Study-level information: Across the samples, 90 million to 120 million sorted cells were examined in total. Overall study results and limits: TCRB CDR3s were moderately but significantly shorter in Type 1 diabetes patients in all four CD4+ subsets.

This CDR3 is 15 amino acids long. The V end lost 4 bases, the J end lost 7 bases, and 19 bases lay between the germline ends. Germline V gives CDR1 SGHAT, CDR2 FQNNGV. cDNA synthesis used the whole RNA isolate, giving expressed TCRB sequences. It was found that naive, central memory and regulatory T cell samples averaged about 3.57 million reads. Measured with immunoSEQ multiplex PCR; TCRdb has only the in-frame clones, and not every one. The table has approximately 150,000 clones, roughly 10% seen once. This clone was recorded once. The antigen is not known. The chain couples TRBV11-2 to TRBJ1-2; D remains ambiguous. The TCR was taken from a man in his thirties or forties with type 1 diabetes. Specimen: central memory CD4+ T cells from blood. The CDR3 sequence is CASSSPRRLLGGYTF. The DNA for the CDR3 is TGTGCCAGCAGCTCCCCTCGTCGACTCCTCGGTGGCTACACCTTC.